One sample yielded the 5 T cell receptor beta chains listed below, sequenced in a study of blood T cell repertoires in COVID-19. The data were produced by immunoSEQ multiplex PCR, yet TCRdb's version contains in-frame clones alone and is incomplete. The table lists 200,000 to 250,000 clones, under 90% of them singletons. The source material was PBMCs or T cells enriched from blood (not recorded which). All receptors derive from a woman aged 45-65 years who had been exposed to COVID-19.

The J gene is TRBJ2-2, the V gene TRBV9; 12 positions agree with TRBD2. CDR1 is SGDLS and CDR2 is YYNGEE in the germline V gene. Germline trimming cut 4 bases from V and 4 bases from J; bases unmatched to any gene: 5. There are 16 residues in the CDR3. CDR3 amino acids: CASSRLAGVFTGELFF. The CDR3 coding sequence is TGTGCCAGCAGCCGACTAGCGGGGGTCTTCACCGGGGAGCTGTTTTTT.

The V gene is TRBV5-1, the J gene TRBJ1-2; D remains unclear. Germline loops: CDR1 SGHRS, CDR2 YFSETQ. The CDR3 runs to 13 residues. V was pared by 0 bases and J by 4 bases, with 7 bases between. CDR3 sequence reads: CASSLGGSYGYTF. CDR3 sequence (DNA): TGCGCCAGCAGCTTGGGCGGGTCCTATGGCTACACCTTC.

This chain uses TRBV7-7 with TRBJ2-1; 8 nucleotides match TRBD1. CDR3 size: 13 residues. The trim removed 5 bases at V and 9 bases at J, leaving 6 bases unmatched. Germline loops: CDR1 SSHAT, CDR2 FNYEAQ (reference sequence). The CDR3 bases are TGTGCCAGCAGCCCCGGACAGGGAGGTGAGCAGTTCTTC. Its translation: CASSPGQGGEQFF.

This sequence joins TRBV20-1 and TRBJ2-7, with D possibly being TRBD2 (7 bases). Germline V lookup: CDR1 DFQATT, CDR2 SNEGSKA (reference sequence). Trimming removed 3 bases from V and 1 base from J, with 16 bases in between. The length of the CDR3 is 15 residues. CDR3 coding DNA: TGCAGTGCTAGTTCTCCTGGGGGGGCTTCCTACGAGCAGTACTTC. This sequence encodes CSASSPGGASYEQYF.

V is TRBV28 and J is TRBJ1-5; possibly TRBD1 for D (5 bases). Deletions cut 6 bases from V and 0 bases from J, with 15 bases between. Germline V gene data show CDR1 as MDHEN and CDR2 as SYDVKM. The CDR3 is made up of 16 amino acids. DNA of the CDR3: TGTGCCAGCAGGACTCCGCGGGGCGGTAGCAATCAGCCCCAGCATTTT. Translation: CASRTPRGGSNQPQHF.